Listed below are T cell receptor beta chains from one sample, sequenced in a study of T cell clones after liver transplantation. The table came from immunoSEQ multiplex PCR; TCRdb's copy has only in-frame clones and leaves some out. This sample has around 19,000 clones, with roughly 74% found just once. The source was CD8+ T cells from blood, collected 54 months after liver transplant. These receptors came from a human patient who received a liver transplant. Some T cells may arise from the graft donor. CDR3s leave out the opening cysteine and the closing phenylalanine or tryptophan. The D gene is left open where the match is weak. Clone size appears in some rows only: once, few, many, or a class for an expanded clone.

-	TRBV4-1	-	TRBJ2-3	ASSQGVGGGRGDTQY
TRBD2	TRBV29-1	-	TRBJ2-2	SVELGGFRTGELF
-	TRBV14	few	TRBJ2-7	ASSQVAYQGGEQY
-	TRBV10-3	-	TRBJ2-7	AAHGGRGHYEQY
-	TRBV28	-	TRBJ1-5	ASSLNQPQH
-	TRBV4-1	-	TRBJ2-2	ASRGATGTGELF
-	TRBV19	-	TRBJ2-7	ASRRCEQY
TRBD1	TRBV28	-	TRBJ1-2	ASSVGQGAKGYT
-	TRBV7-5	-	TRBJ2-7	ARSLYWTGIPSYEQY
TRBD2	TRBV15	-	TRBJ2-7	ATSGTSGGSYEQY
TRBD1	TRBV6-6	-	TRBJ1-6	ASTQTGEGGSPLH
-	TRBV4-1	-	TRBJ2-7	ASSLAQGYEQY
-	TRBV27	-	TRBJ1-1	ASSLKGGGTEAF
TRBD2	TRBV7-9	once	TRBJ2-3	ASSYLAGVTDTQY
-	TRBV28	-	TRBJ1-1	ASSFRGPGTEAF
-	TRBV10-3	-	TRBJ1-1	AIGASWSEAF
-	TRBV11-2	-	TRBJ2-7	ASSTRDSYEQY
-	TRBV27	-	TRBJ2-3	ASSLGSGGWDTQY
-	TRBV7-6	medium-sized	TRBJ1-5	ASSFSDNQPQH
-	TRBV11-2	-	TRBJ2-7	ASSAFGGGPYEQY
-	TRBV4-2	few	TRBJ1-1	ASKAELANTEAF
TRBD1	TRBV4-1	-	TRBJ1-2	ASSQHTGDGYGYT
TRBD2	TRBV6-4	-	TRBJ2-3	ASSETPGGSTDTQY
TRBD1	TRBV11-2	-	TRBJ2-5	ASSTGQGVY
TRBD1	TRBV11-2	-	TRBJ2-2	ASSLVQGAKIGELF
TRBD2	TRBV27	-	TRBJ2-7	ASRIAGGLSYEQY
-	TRBV19	-	TRBJ1-4	ASSIRAVNEKLF
-	TRBV19	-	TRBJ1-1	ASTPGGSNTEAF